This T cell receptor beta chain stems from a study of T cells expressing NK-cell markers. Overall study results and limits: Dominant NKG2C+ clonotypes were found to form roughly 1.0-7.5% of CD8+ T cells in 5 or 6 donors.

The CDR3 length is 16 residues. Germline lookup yields CDR1 SGHKS and CDR2 YYEKEE (reference sequence). Comments on this clonotype: Its antigen remains unidentified.

No DNA is given; TCRdb re-called the 5' RACE reads and lists each CDR3 protein once. This sample's table has fewer than 400,000 distinct CDR3 sequences. This sequence joins TRBV5-5 and TRBJ1-2. The clonotype originates from a woman aged 45-60 years in good health. The sample comprised blood T cells: a sorted CD56 or NKG2C T cell subset, CD4+ or CD8+ T cells, or bulk PBMC T cells (not recorded which). CDR3 residues: CASSRTSGGSSIGYTF. Full variable domain (outside the CDR3, taken from reference TRBV5-5 and TRBJ1-2): DAGVTQSPTHLIKTRGQQVTLRCSPISGHKSVSWYQQVLGQGPQFIFQYYEKEERGRGNFPDRFSARQFPNYSSELNVNALLLGDSALYLCASSRTSGGSSIGYTFGSGTRLTVV.